One and the same sample provided the 28 T cell receptor beta chains below, sequenced in a study of cytomegalovirus exposure and HLA in healthy donors. PCR primers comprised 60 Vbeta and 13 Jbeta primers. Measured with immunoSEQ multiplex PCR; TCRdb has only the in-frame clones, and not every one. This sample has 90,000 to 120,000 clones, with roughly 70% found just once. Sequencing was carried out using PBMCs. The receptors derive from a woman aged 35 to 49 in good health and CMV-seropositive.

The chain combines TRBV6-6 with TRBJ2-5; D possibly corresponds to TRBD2 (5 bases). V was trimmed by 6 bases and J by 9 bases, leaving 17 bases between them. This CDR3 is built from 13 residues. Looked up from germline, CDR1 is MNHNY and CDR2 is SVGAGI (reference sequence). DNA for the CDR3: TGTGCCAGCAGCTCGGACGGGGATGGGGCCCAGTACTTC. As protein: CASSSDGDGAQYF.

The rearrangement links TRBV4-1 to TRBJ2-5; 7 positions match TRBD2. The germline V gene encodes CDR1 MGHRA and CDR2 YSYEKL. This CDR3 is built from 14 residues. V lost 2 bases, J lost 6 bases, and 6 bases stayed unmatched. CDR3 sequence (DNA): TGCGCCAGCAGCCAATGGCTAGCGGTGAAGACCCAGTACTTC. Translation: CASSQWLAVKTQYF.

This chain joins TRBV5-1 and TRBJ1-1; TRBD1 matches at 9 bases. The junction had 7 bases not matched to a gene; V was cut back by 2 bases and J by 5 bases. Germline CDR1 reads SGHRS; CDR2 reads YFSETQ. The CDR3 has 15 residues. The CDR3 here is CASSFRGQGTTEAFF. The DNA for the CDR3 is TGCGCCAGCAGCTTCCGGGGACAGGGAACAACTGAAGCTTTCTTT.

This rearrangement joins TRBV7-3 to TRBJ2-5; maybe TRBD2 (6 bases). The germline V gene has CDR1 SGHTA and CDR2 FQGTGA. CDR3 length equals 14 residues. Trimming stripped 5 bases from V and 5 bases from J, with 15 bases between. Here the CDR3 reads CASSLGTGSETQYF. CDR3 DNA: TGTGCCAGCAGCCTCGGGACTGGCTCGGAGACCCAGTACTTC.

The rearrangement joins TRBV7-2 to TRBJ1-1; D not resolved. The CDR3 is 16 residues long. Per germline, CDR1 SGHTA and CDR2 FQGNSA. V was trimmed by 4 bases and J by 5 bases, leaving 20 bases between them. The DNA of the CDR3 is TGTGCCAGCAGCTCCCCGGCGACAAGACAAAAGACTGAAGCTTTCTTT. This codes for CASSSPATRQKTEAFF. Looking up the rest from reference TRBV7-2 and TRBJ1-1 gives the full variable domain: GAGVSQSPSNKVTEKGKDVELRCDPISGHTALYWYRQSLGQGLEFLIYFQGNSAPDKSGLPSDRFSAERTGGSVSTLTIQRTQQEDSAVYLCASSSPATRQKTEAFFGQGTRLTVV.

This clone has more than one count but fewer than ten. This sequence joins TRBV10-3 and TRBJ1-1; TRBD1 aligns across 7 bases. This CDR3 is 13 amino acids long. Germline V gene lookup returns CDR1 ENHRY and CDR2 SYGVKD. The V segment lost 4 bases and the J segment 5 bases; nucleotides outside the gene matches: 4. CDR3 sequence (DNA): TGTGCCATCAGTGGGCAGGGGGGAACTGAAGCTTTCTTT. Its translation: CAISGQGGTEAFF.

The V call is TRBV4-1, the J call TRBJ1-1; 8 bases align to TRBD1. Trimming cost V 1 base and J 5 bases; bases outside gene matches: 15. The CDR3 contains 18 residues. Germline values: CDR1 MGHRA, CDR2 YSYEKL. DNA of the CDR3: TGCGCCAGCAGCCAAGGGTTGATGAAACAGGGGGTAGGAACTGAAGCTTTCTTT. Protein: CASSQGLMKQGVGTEAFF.

The chain recombines TRBV6-1 with TRBJ2-2; D remains unclear. With 6 bases removed from V and 6 bases from J, the gap between germline ends came to 11 bases. This CDR3 is built from 13 residues. CDR1 and CDR2 (germline): MNHNS, SASEGT. CDR3 sequence (DNA): TGTGCCAGCAGACTTGAGCAATCCGGGGAGCTGTTTTTT. The encoded protein is CASRLEQSGELFF.

This clone was found a few times. The genes are TRBV4-3 and TRBJ1-2, with a weak D call TRBD1 (5 bases). V shed 1 base and J shed 2 bases, with 11 bases lying between them. CDR3 length: 15 amino acids. In germline, CDR1 is LGHNA, CDR2 YSLEER. CDR3 coding DNA: TGCGCCAGCAGCCAAGCGGGACTCAAAAACTATGGCTACACCTTC. It translates to CASSQAGLKNYGYTF.

The chain uses TRBV9 and TRBJ2-1; no definite D call. The germline CDR1 and CDR2 sequences are SGDLS and YYNGEE. Trimming shortened V by 2 bases and J by 4 bases, and 7 bases separated the two germline ends. This CDR3 is built from 13 residues. Written as DNA, the CDR3 is TGTGCCAGCAGCGTTTTCCAGTACAATGAGCAGTTCTTC. Amino acid sequence: CASSVFQYNEQFF.

The chain has TRBV9 and TRBJ2-7, with 12 bases matching TRBD2. V was pared by 0 bases and J by 2 bases, with 6 bases of the junction left unmatched. In germline, CDR1 is SGDLS, CDR2 YYNGEE. This CDR3 is 17 amino acids long. The CDR3 nucleotides read TGTGCCAGCAGCGTAGGACTAGCGGGGGCTAACACCTACGAGCAGTACTTC. Amino acid sequence: CASSVGLAGANTYEQYF.

This sequence joins TRBV30 and TRBJ1-6; D is undetermined. Trimming cost V 3 bases and J 0 bases, with 9 bases left between them. The CDR3 consists of 15 residues. Germline lookup yields CDR1 GTSNPN and CDR2 SVGIG (reference sequence). DNA of the CDR3: TGTGCCTGGAGCGCCTCCGGCTCCTATAATTCACCCCTCCACTTT. It is translated as CAWSASGSYNSPLHF.

The V call is TRBV7-9, the J call TRBJ2-7; 7 bases align to TRBD1. Germline lookup yields CDR1 SEHNR and CDR2 FQNEAQ (reference sequence). This CDR3 spans 15 amino acids. The V segment lost 5 bases and the J segment 2 bases; nucleotides outside the gene matches: 9. The CDR3 here is CASSAPTGPPYEQYF. The DNA of the CDR3 is TGTGCCAGCAGCGCTCCGACAGGGCCCCCCTACGAGCAGTACTTC. The entire variable domain, with the rest obtained from reference TRBV7-9 and TRBJ2-7, is as follows: DTGVSQNPRHKITKRGQNVTFRCDPISEHNRLYWYRQTLGQGPEFLTYFQNEAQLEKSRLLSDRFSAERPKGSFSTLEIQRTEQGDSAMYLCASSAPTGPPYEQYFGPGTRLTVT.

This rearrangement joins TRBV29-1 to TRBJ2-3; possibly TRBD2 for D (6 bases). The CDR3 is made up of 14 amino acids. V was pared by 4 bases and J by 0 bases, with 11 bases between. Germline CDR1 SQVTM, CDR2 ANQGSEA. Here the CDR3 reads CSVVGGASTDTQYF. CDR3 in DNA: TGCAGCGTTGTAGGAGGGGCTAGCACAGATACGCAGTATTTT.

The chain combines TRBV10-3 with TRBJ1-6; 8 bases align to TRBD1. The CDR3 runs 15 residues. The germline gives CDR1 ENHRY, CDR2 SYGVKD. V trimming: 3 bases; J trimming: 9 bases; junction bases outside the gene matches: 7. The CDR3 reads CAISDPDRVGSPLHF. CDR3 DNA sequence: TGTGCCATCAGTGACCCGGACAGGGTAGGTTCACCCCTCCACTTT.

With regard to this clone: Other DNA sequences of this sample code for an identical CDR3. The chain employs TRBV15 and TRBJ1-5, with a tentative D call TRBD1 (5 bases). Deletions cut 3 bases from V and 4 bases from J, with 13 bases between. CDR3 length: 15 amino acids. Germline V gene lookup returns CDR1 LNHNV and CDR2 YYDKDF (reference sequence). In DNA form, the CDR3 reads TGTGCCACCAGCAGCACCCCGGGGGGTAATCAGCCCCAGCATTTT. Its translation: CATSSTPGGNQPQHF. Combining the CDR3 with reference TRBV15 and TRBJ1-5 gives the whole variable domain DAMVIQNPRYQVTQFGKPVTLSCSQTLNHNVMYWYQQKSSQAPKLLFHYYDKDFNNEADTPDNFQSRRPNTSFCFLDIRSPGLGDTAMYLCATSSTPGGNQPQHFGDGTRLSIL.

Here the CDR3 reads CSARGLSTIYF. The CDR3 DNA reads as TGCAGTGCTAGAGGACTTAGCACCATATATTTT. V gene TRBV20-1 combines with J gene TRBJ1-3, with D hard to call. The CDR3 consists of 11 residues. Looked up from germline, CDR1 is DFQATT and CDR2 is SNEGSKA (reference sequence). Trimming shortened V by 1 base and J by 9 bases, and 7 bases separated the two germline ends.

This clone was detected only once. Germline and junction disagree at one end, which may indicate a read error. The chain joins TRBV5-4 to TRBJ2-5; 8 bases are a match to TRBD2. The CDR3 length is 17 residues. Germline lookup yields CDR1 SGHNT and CDR2 YYREEE (reference sequence). The CDR3 nucleotides read TGTGCCAGCAGCTTGTTCCTAGGACTAGCCTCTCAAGGGACCCAGTACTTC. Translated, it gives CASSLFLGLASQGTQYF.

The CDR3 bases are TGTGCCAGCAGCCGGGAAGTCACAGGGAATACTGAAGCTTTCTTT. Translated, it gives CASSREVTGNTEAFF. The chain carries TRBV4-2 and TRBJ1-1, with a possible D match to TRBD1 (6 bases). The length of the CDR3 is 15 residues. V was cut by 4 bases and J by 5 bases, with 17 bases left in between. Germline lookup yields CDR1 LGHNA and CDR2 YNFKEQ.

The sample holds a few counts of this clone. V and J are TRBV5-1 and TRBJ2-6, with TRBD1 matching over 7 bases. This CDR3 is 17 amino acids long. The V gene end was trimmed by 9 bases and the J gene end by 0 bases; junction bases not matched to a gene: 12. CDR1 is SGHRS and CDR2 is YFSETQ in the germline V gene. CDR3 DNA sequence: TGCGCCACCACCCTCACAGGGACAGACTCTGGGGCCAACGTCCTGACTTTC. Its translation: CATTLTGTDSGANVLTF.

The genes are TRBV7-3 and TRBJ2-2; TRBD1 is a possible D gene (5 bases). The CDR3 consists of 12 residues. The germline V gene encodes CDR1 SGHTA and CDR2 FQGTGA. V was pared by 4 bases and J by 7 bases, with 7 bases between. The CDR3 nucleotides read TGTGCCAGCAGCTATCAGGGCGGGGAGCTGTTTTTT. Translated, it gives CASSYQGGELFF.

The sample holds one count of this clone. This chain links TRBV5-1 with TRBJ2-1, with a possible D match to TRBD1 (6 bases). There are 15 residues in the CDR3. The V gene's germline CDR1 is SGHRS and CDR2 YFSETQ. V lost 0 bases and J 6 bases, leaving 13 bases between the germline ends. The CDR3 DNA reads TGCGCCAGCAGCTTGGATCCCGGGACATTCAATGAGCAGTTCTTC. This codes for CASSLDPGTFNEQFF.

The chain uses TRBV4-1 and TRBJ1-6; D is unresolved. The CDR3 has 16 amino acids. Germline CDR1 is MGHRA and CDR2 is YSYEKL. The V end was cut by 0 bases, the J end by 10 bases, with 16 bases between. The CDR3 region is CASSQDGQIRYSPLHF. CDR3 nucleotide sequence: TGCGCCAGCAGCCAAGATGGGCAGATCAGGTACTCACCCCTCCACTTT.

This chain links TRBV10-1 with TRBJ2-7; 12 bases agree with TRBD2. Germline values: CDR1 WNHNN, CDR2 SYGVQD (reference sequence). The CDR3 spans 14 residues. The V segment lost 4 bases and the J segment 6 bases; nucleotides outside the gene matches: 4. The CDR3 bases are TGCGCCAGCAGTGCTAGCGGGGGGGCCGTCGAGCAGTACTTC. Protein sequence: CASSASGGAVEQYF.

This sequence joins TRBV7-2 and TRBJ2-5; 10 bases align to TRBD2. The CDR3 spans 17 residues. Germline V lookup: CDR1 SGHTA, CDR2 FQGNSA. V lost 5 bases, J lost 5 bases, and 14 bases stayed unmatched. The CDR3 region is CASSAGNGLAVGETQYF. The DNA for the CDR3 is TGTGCCAGCAGCGCGGGCAATGGACTAGCGGTGGGGGAGACCCAGTACTTC.

The V and J genes are TRBV27 and TRBJ2-5; 9 bases match TRBD1. Germline lookup yields CDR1 MNHEY and CDR2 SMNVEV (reference sequence). V lost 9 bases and J lost 5; bases outside the gene matches: 13. The CDR3 loop spans 15 amino acids. The CDR3 DNA is TGTGCCAGGACCCAGGGGGGGACAGGGTTTGAGACCCAGTACTTC. Translated, it gives CARTQGGTGFETQYF.

V gene TRBV5-5 combines with J gene TRBJ1-1; the match to TRBD1 covers 7 bases. With V trimmed by 0 bases and J by 10 bases, 24 bases remained unmatched. The CDR3 extends over 19 amino acids. Looked up from germline, CDR1 is SGHKS and CDR2 is YYEKEE (reference sequence). CDR3 sequence reads: CASSLVAGGSLYPTLGAFF. For the CDR3, the DNA is TGTGCCAGCAGCTTGGTGGCAGGGGGATCTCTTTACCCGACGCTGGGAGCTTTCTTT.

The CDR3 coding sequence is TGCGCCAGCAGCTGGGGGCGGGGGAATCCTGAAGCTTTCTTT. It yields the protein CASSWGRGNPEAFF. The chain is built from TRBV5-1 and TRBJ1-1, with D possibly matching TRBD1 (6 bases). Germline V CDR1 and CDR2: SGHRS, YFSETQ. Trimming left V 3 bases short and J 6 bases short, with 15 bases between. The CDR3 length is 14 residues.